This T cell receptor (beta chain) emerged from a study of control samples from healthy donors and cancer patients. The protocol was immunoSEQ multiplex PCR, while the TCRdb copy is restricted to in-frame clones and leaves out a portion. Here the sample spans 190,000 or so clones, 85% to 95% being singletons. Unmatched junction bases numbered 8, after V lost 3 bases and J lost 5 bases. The V gene's germline CDR1 is SGDLS and CDR2 YYNGEE. This CDR3 spans 15 amino acids. V is TRBV9 and J is TRBJ2-7, with TRBD1 identical over 10 bases. Sequencing was carried out using blood. This TCR derives from a man younger than 30 in good health. The CDR3: CASSAQTGGDDEQYF. Written as DNA, the CDR3 is TGTGCCAGCAGCGCCCAGACAGGGGGCGACGACGAGCAGTACTTC.